The 21 T cell receptor beta chains given below trace back to one sample, sequenced in a study of CD8 T cells in ankylosing spondylitis (dated by TCRdb to 2016 to 2017). Libraries were constructed by 5' RACE. The sequencer was an Illumina HiSeq 2500. TCRdb reanalyzed the raw reads on its own, using fastp at Q25 for trimming and MiXCR for clone calling, and kept in-frame beta chains. When rows share a CDR3 protein, they turn into one entry using the most common DNA and genes. This sample is represented by about 240,000 distinct CDR3 sequences; approximately 9% of them were singletons. Under 7.5% of the sample rests with the top ten. Sequenced sample: blood, either unsorted or a sorted T cell fraction (not recorded which). The receptor set was obtained from a male donor with ankylosing spondylitis or in good health (not recorded which).

This clonotype was seen ten or more times. The chain is built from TRBV19 and TRBJ2-1, with D possibly being TRBD1 (5 bases). The CDR3 spans 14 residues. Germline CDR1 and CDR2: LNHDA and SQIVND (reference sequence). The germline V and J ends were trimmed by 4 bases and 2 bases, with 9 bases remaining between them. The CDR3 is CASSKDRAYNEQFF. For the CDR3, the DNA is TGTGCCAGTAGTAAAGACAGAGCCTACAATGAGCAGTTCTTC.

This clonotype was detected ten times or more. The CDR3, as DNA: TGCAGTGCTCCACAGACTCCAGGGGCTCGGGGGTATGGCTACACCTTC. Encoded protein: CSAPQTPGARGYGYTF. The V call is TRBV20-1, the J call TRBJ1-2, with D perhaps TRBD1 (6 bases). CDR1 and CDR2 from the germline V gene are DFQATT and SNEGSKA (reference sequence). This CDR3 comprises 16 residues. Trimming removed 5 bases from V and 5 bases from J, with 24 bases in between.

This clonotype appeared many times. The chain employs TRBV7-2 and TRBJ2-1; no definite D call. The V end lost 5 bases, the J end lost 0 bases, and 17 bases lay between the germline ends. CDR1 is SGHTA, CDR2 FQGNSA, per germline. The CDR3 has 17 residues. The CDR3 loop is CASSHPTSAASYNEQFF. For the CDR3, the DNA is TGTGCCAGCAGCCACCCCACCTCAGCCGCCTCCTACAATGAGCAGTTCTTC.

This clonotype was seen at least ten times. This chain uses TRBV19 with TRBJ1-1; 8 bases match TRBD1. J was trimmed by 0 bases and V by 3 bases; bases with no gene match: 6. Germline lookup yields CDR1 LNHDA and CDR2 SQIVND (reference sequence). The CDR3 has 16 amino acids. CDR3 loop: CASSIRGPRMNTEAFF. The CDR3 nucleotides are TGTGCCAGTAGTATCAGGGGGCCCCGCATGAACACTGAAGCTTTCTTT.

The chain couples TRBV7-2 to TRBJ1-2, with a possible D match to TRBD1 (5 bases). This CDR3 is built from 14 residues. Germline-derived CDR1 and CDR2 are SGHTA and FQGNSA. V was trimmed by 5 bases and J by 7 bases, leaving 17 bases between them. The CDR3 DNA reads TGTGCCAGCAGCCTAGACTTCGCGGGGGTTGGCTACACCTTC. Translated, it gives CASSLDFAGVGYTF.

This clonotype came up many times. This chain connects TRBV10-3 to TRBJ2-1; 7 nucleotides align to TRBD2. The V segment lost 4 bases and the J segment 5 bases; nucleotides outside the gene matches: 11. This CDR3 comprises 16 residues. Germline lookup yields CDR1 ENHRY and CDR2 SYGVKD. The DNA of the CDR3 is TGTGCCATCAGTGGGAGGGCGGGAGTAGCACACAATGAGCAGTTCTTC. Its translation: CAISGRAGVAHNEQFF.

This clonotype was found a few times. V is TRBV6-5 and J is TRBJ2-7; D not resolved. Trimming removed 8 bases at V and 5 bases at J, with 13 bases between. Germline V gene lookup returns CDR1 MNHEY and CDR2 SVGAGI. CDR3 length: 12 amino acids. CDR3 amino acids: CASGRVDHEQYF. CDR3 in DNA: TGTGCCAGCGGAAGGGTGGACCACGAGCAGTACTTC.

At least ten counts were recorded for this clonotype. The chain uses TRBV7-2 and TRBJ2-1; 11 bases line up with TRBD2. Germline V lookup: CDR1 SGHTA, CDR2 FQGNSA. V gave up 5 bases and J gave up 6 bases; unmatched junction bases: 9. The CDR3 is made up of 16 amino acids. CDR3 region: CASSLPGLAALNEQFF. CDR3 sequence (DNA): TGTGCCAGCAGCCTACCGGGACTAGCGGCCCTCAATGAGCAGTTCTTC.

This clonotype was seen at least ten times. CDR3 protein: CASSSGLAGGSSSYNEQFF. In DNA, the CDR3 is TGTGCCAGCAGCTCAGGACTAGCGGGAGGATCAAGCTCCTACAATGAGCAGTTCTTC. This rearrangement joins TRBV7-6 to TRBJ2-1; TRBD2 matches 14 bases. Looked up from germline, CDR1 is SGHVS and CDR2 is FNYEAQ. This CDR3 has 19 amino acids. V dropped 4 bases and J dropped 0; count of bases not matched to a gene: 8.

This clonotype was seen repeatedly, ten times or more. The V and J genes are TRBV11-2 and TRBJ2-2; D ambiguous. Germline V gene sequence: CDR1 SGHAT, CDR2 FQNNGV. This CDR3 has 14 amino acids. Trimming cost V 5 bases and J 7 bases, with 14 bases left between them. The DNA for the CDR3 is TGTGCCAGCAGCACCACCTTATTTGACGGGGAGCTGTTTTTT. Protein product: CASSTTLFDGELFF.

This clonotype turned up a few times. This chain uses TRBV18 with TRBJ1-2; unclear D gene. Trimming pared 0 bases from V and 0 bases from J, leaving 8 bases between. CDR3 length equals 15 residues. Germline assignment: CDR1 KGHSH and CDR2 LQKENI. CDR3 sequence reads: CASSPPQSANYGYTF. In DNA, the CDR3 is TGTGCCAGCTCACCACCACAGAGTGCTAACTATGGCTACACCTTC.

The table lists this clonotype with many counts. V is TRBV12-3 or TRBV12-4 and J is TRBJ1-1, with 7 bases aligning to TRBD1. Germline trimming cut 3 bases from V and 11 bases from J; bases unmatched to any gene: 9. The CDR3 covers 13 residues. In DNA form, the CDR3 reads TGTGCCAGCAGTTTCAGCAGGGGGGTAAGGGCTTTCTTT. Its protein product is CASSFSRGVRAFF.

V and J are TRBV27 and TRBJ2-7; 10 positions match TRBD2. The V and J ends lost 4 bases and 7 bases, in that order; junction bases with no gene match: 16. CDR3 size: 17 residues. Per the germline V gene, CDR1 is MNHEY and CDR2 is SMNVEV (reference sequence). In DNA, the CDR3 is TGTGCCAGCAGTTCCAGCGGGAGGGGAAGGGGCCCGCTTGAGCAGTACTTC. It translates to CASSSSGRGRGPLEQYF.

The table lists this clonotype with a few counts. V gene TRBV12-3 or TRBV12-4 combines with J gene TRBJ2-3, with D possibly being TRBD2 (5 bases). CDR3 size: 15 residues. V was pared by 5 bases and J by 4 bases, with 16 bases between. For the CDR3, the DNA is TGTGCCAGCAGTAAGACTAATTCGGTCCCAGATACGCAGTATTTT. It yields the protein CASSKTNSVPDTQYF.

This clonotype appeared many times. The rearrangement links TRBV3-1 to TRBJ2-5; D might be TRBD2 (5 bases). Trimming left V 4 bases short and J 7 bases short, with 16 bases between. This CDR3 has 14 residues. Per the germline V gene, CDR1 is LGHDT and CDR2 is YNNKEL (reference sequence). The CDR3 bases are TGTGCCAGCAGCCTCGGCGGGCGAGGTGGGACCCAGTACTTC. Translating it yields CASSLGGRGGTQYF.

This clonotype was seen more than once but under ten times. The chain joins TRBV12-3 or TRBV12-4 to TRBJ2-1, with D perhaps matching TRBD2 (5 bases). The CDR3 is 12 residues long. V lost 6 bases, J lost 7 bases, and 10 bases lay in between. The CDR3 sequence: CASSGAVNEQFF. DNA of the CDR3: TGTGCCAGCAGCGGAGCGGTAAATGAGCAGTTCTTC.

This clonotype was observed a few times. The J gene is TRBJ2-5, the V gene TRBV5-6; tentatively, D is TRBD1 or TRBD2 (7 bases each). From germline, CDR1 is SGHDT and CDR2 YYEEEE. The CDR3 spans 17 residues. V gave up 4 bases and J gave up 0 bases, with 19 bases separating them. In DNA, the CDR3 is TGTGCCAGCAGCCCATACAAGACAGGGAGGGACCAAGAGACCCAGTACTTC. Translating it yields CASSPYKTGRDQETQYF.

The chain couples TRBV5-8 to TRBJ2-7, with D tentatively TRBD2 (6 bases). Trimming removed 7 bases at V and 5 bases at J, with 16 bases between. The CDR3 length is 13 residues. Looked up from germline, CDR1 is SGHTS and CDR2 is YDEGEE. Here the CDR3 reads CASLGSPGDEQYF. The CDR3 nucleotides are TGTGCCAGCTTGGGTTCACCGGGGGACGAGCAGTACTTC. The variable domain in full, with the rest retrieved from reference TRBV5-8 and TRBJ2-7, is EAGVTQSPTHLIKTRGQQATLRCSPISGHTSVYWYQQALGLGLQFLLWYDEGEERNRGNFPPRFSGRQFPNYSSELNVNALELEDSALYLCASLGSPGDEQYFGPGTRLTVT.

This clonotype has a handful of counts. Relative to the germline gene, one junction end is altered; a read error may explain this. The chain recombines TRBV29-1 with TRBJ1-1; D ambiguous. The CDR3 sequence is 11 residues long. Germline V gene data show CDR1 as SQVTM and CDR2 as ANQGSEA. The DNA for the CDR3 is TGCAGCACCCAGGAGAACTCTGAGGCTTTCTTT. Residues: CSTQENSEAFF. Variable domain in full (rest from reference TRBV29-1 and TRBJ1-1): SAVISQKPSRDICQRGTSLTIQCQVDSQVTMMFWYRQQPGQSLTLIATANQGSEATYESGFVIDKFPISRPNLTFSTLTVSNMSPEDSSIYLCSTQENSEAFFGQGTRLTVV.

This clonotype was recorded many times. This chain connects TRBV5-6 to TRBJ2-6; D call uncertain. CDR1 is SGHDT and CDR2 is YYEEEE in the germline V gene. V was pared by 1 base and J by 1 base, with 18 bases between. The CDR3 loop spans 19 amino acids. The CDR3 sequence: CASSLLMQASPSGANVLTF. The DNA of the CDR3 is TGTGCCAGCAGCTTGTTGATGCAGGCCAGCCCATCTGGGGCCAACGTCCTGACTTTC.

This clonotype was counted at least ten times. In DNA form, the CDR3 reads TGTGCCACCAGTGCTTCGGACAGGGTGGACTATGGCTACACCTTC. It is translated as CATSASDRVDYGYTF. The chain combines TRBV24-1 with TRBJ1-2; 8 nucleotides align to TRBD1. Germline loops: CDR1 KGHDR, CDR2 SFDVKD. The CDR3 contains 15 residues. Germline trimming cut 5 bases from V and 3 bases from J; bases unmatched to any gene: 7.